The rows below give T cell receptor beta chains drawn from one sample of a study of T cell responses to AZD1222 COVID-19 vaccine. Libraries were prepared by immunoSEQ multiplex PCR; TCRdb keeps only in-frame clonotypes and omits some of them. The sample shows 120,000 or so clones, 80% to 95% of them seen only once. The sequencing used peripheral blood, collected on day 0 of AZD1222 vaccination. The source is an adult in good health. Both conserved end residues are part of each CDR3. D genes are given only for firm matches. Rows may omit the clone size; those that give it use once, few, many or a size class.

j_call	v_call	d_call	clone_size	cdr3_nt	cdr3_aa
TRBJ2-5	TRBV19	.	.	TGTGCCACCGCAGGAGGGGGAACGTACCAAGAGACCCAGTACTTC	CATAGGGTYQETQYF
TRBJ2-2	TRBV19	.	.	TGTGCCAGTAGTATAGACCAAGCCCCGGGCGGGGAGCTGTTTTTT	CASSIDQAPGGELFF
TRBJ2-7	TRBV28	.	.	TGTGCCAGCAGTCACCCGGGCACAGCCTACGAGCAGTACTTC	CASSHPGTAYEQYF
TRBJ2-2	TRBV5-1	.	.	TGCGCCAGCAGCTTGACCGCAGGGGCCGGGGAGCTGTTTTTT	CASSLTAGAGELFF
TRBJ1-1	TRBV27	.	.	TGTGCCAGCAGTTTATCAGGGATCACTGAAGCTTTCTTT	CASSLSGITEAFF
TRBJ1-2	TRBV18	.	.	TGTGCCAGCTCACCTGGCTATGGCTACACCTTC	CASSPGYGYTF
TRBJ2-7	TRBV10-3	.	.	TGTGCCATCAGTGAGGCAGGGGTTTACGAGCAGTACTTC	CAISEAGVYEQYF
TRBJ2-7	TRBV4-1	.	.	TGCGCCAGCAGCCAAAGAACCGGGCCGTACGAGCAGTACTTC	CASSQRTGPYEQYF
TRBJ2-1	TRBV27	.	.	TGTGCCAGCAGTCTGGAGACCCCCTACAATGAGCAGTTCTTC	CASSLETPYNEQFF
TRBJ2-5	TRBV5-1	.	.	TGCGCCAGCAGCTTGGAGGGGCCCGAAGAGACCCAGTACTTC	CASSLEGPEETQYF
TRBJ1-5	TRBV5-5	.	once	TGTGCCAGCAGCGGACTCGGAGGGGATCAGCCCCAGCATTTT	CASSGLGGDQPQHF
TRBJ1-2	TRBV4-2	.	few	TGTGCCAGCAGCCAAGATGGTGGGGGCCGGTATGGCTACACCTTC	CASSQDGGGRYGYTF
TRBJ2-7	TRBV6-1	.	.	TGTGCCAGCAGTGAAGTTCGACCCGGCGAGCAGTACTTC	CASSEVRPGEQYF
TRBJ1-2	TRBV3-1/TRBV3-2	.	.	TGTGCCAGCAGCCAAGGCGGATCAGGCGGCTACACCTTC	CASSQGGSGGYTF
TRBJ2-4	TRBV30	.	.	TGTGCCTGGAGTGGTGGTAGGGAACTAGCCAAAAACATTCAGTACTTC	CAWSGGRELAKNIQYF